The TCR beta chain under discussion was sequenced for a study of long-term antiretroviral therapy in people with HIV. Broader study findings: Patients on ART gained diversity, which nonetheless stayed below transplant donor controls.

The CDR3 is made up of 14 amino acids. Trimming removed 6 bases from V and 4 bases from J, with 13 bases in between. The germline gives CDR1 MDHEN, CDR2 SYDVKM. Researchers report immunoSEQ v3.0 was run at survey level. Generated by immunoSEQ multiplex PCR, the TCRdb table keeps only in-frame clones and is missing some. The data contain approximately 26,000 clones, roughly 90% of them singletons. As to this clone: Antigen unknown.

The rearrangement links TRBV28 to TRBJ1-3; D is uncertain. This TCR was recovered from a woman younger than 35 with HIV. The sequencing here drew on unsorted PBMCs, taken 1.8 years after starting antiretroviral therapy. DNA for the CDR3: TGTGCCAGCAGATATTCGGGGTCAGGAAACACCATATATTTT. This translates into CASRYSGSGNTIYF.